This T cell receptor (beta chain) was found in a study of cytomegalovirus exposure and HLA in healthy donors. Study-level results: It is likely that the observed cluster of highly shared sequence variants was a sequencing artifact.

Concerning this clone: The antigen is unknown.

Use of 60 Vbeta and 13 Jbeta primers characterized the PCR. Clones were sequenced by immunoSEQ multiplex PCR, and TCRdb holds only the in-frame ones, with some missing. The listing records 40,000 to 45,000 clones. The CDR3 runs to 15 residues. Losses at the gene ends were 2 bases for V and 4 bases for J; bases not matched to a gene: 7. The germline gives CDR1 ENHRY, CDR2 SYGVKD. The origin of this receptor is a woman younger than 45 in good health and CMV-seronegative. The chain has TRBV10-3 and TRBJ2-5, with 7 bases aligning to TRBD2. Sample: PBMCs. CDR3 sequence (DNA): TGTGCCATCAGTGAGGGGGGGAGGGTAGGAGAGACCCAGTACTTC. Encoded protein: CAISEGGRVGETQYF.